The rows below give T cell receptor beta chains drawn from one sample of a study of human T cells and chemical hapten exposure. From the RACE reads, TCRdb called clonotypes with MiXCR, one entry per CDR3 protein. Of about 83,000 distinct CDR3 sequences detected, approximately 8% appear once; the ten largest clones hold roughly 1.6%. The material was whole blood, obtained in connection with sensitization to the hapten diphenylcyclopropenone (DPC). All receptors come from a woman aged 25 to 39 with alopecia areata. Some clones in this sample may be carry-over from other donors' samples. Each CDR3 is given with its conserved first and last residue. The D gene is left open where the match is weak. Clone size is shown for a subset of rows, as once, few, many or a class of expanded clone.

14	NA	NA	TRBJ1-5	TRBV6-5	CASSRGTANQPQHF	TGTGCCAGCAGCCGTGGGACGGCTAATCAGCCCCAGCATTTT
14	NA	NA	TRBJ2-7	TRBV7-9	CASSSRTGTDEQYF	TGTGCCAGCAGCAGTAGGACGGGAACCGACGAGCAGTACTTC
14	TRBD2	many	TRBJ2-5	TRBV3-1	CASSPLTSRETQYF	TGTGCCAGCAGCCCGCTGACTAGCAGAGAGACCCAGTACTTC
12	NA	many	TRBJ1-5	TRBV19	CASSTSPGPQHF	TGTGCCAGTAGCACCTCCCCGGGCCCCCAGCATTTT
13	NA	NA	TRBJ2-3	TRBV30	CAWSGITGNTQYF	TGTGCCTGGAGTGGGATCACGGGGAATACGCAGTATTTT
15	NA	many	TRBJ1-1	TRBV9	CASSLRPRRHTEAFF	TGTGCCAGCAGCCTACGGCCCCGTAGGCACACTGAAGCTTTCTTT
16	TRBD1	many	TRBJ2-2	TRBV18	CASSPFLAGGTGELFF	TGTGCCAGCTCACCGTTTCTGGCAGGGGGCACCGGGGAGCTGTTTTTT
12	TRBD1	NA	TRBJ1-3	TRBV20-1	CSAGGTGKAIYF	TGCAGTGCTGGAGGGACAGGGAAGGCCATATATTTT
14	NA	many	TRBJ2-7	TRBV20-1	CSARSGDTDYEQYF	TGCAGTGCTAGATCCGGGGACACCGACTACGAGCAGTACTTC
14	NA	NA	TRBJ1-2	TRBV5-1	CASSLDGANYGYTF	TGCGCCAGCAGCCTGGACGGAGCTAACTATGGCTACACCTTC
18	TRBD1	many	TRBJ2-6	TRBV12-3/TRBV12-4	CASSPATGQGAGANVLTF	TGTGCCAGCAGCCCGGCTACGGGACAGGGGGCCGGGGCCAACGTCCTGACTTTC
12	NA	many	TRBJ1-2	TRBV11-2	CASSLEGNGYTF	TGTGCCAGCAGCTTAGAAGGGAATGGCTACACCTTC
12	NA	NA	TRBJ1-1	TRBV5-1	CASSWGDSEAFF	TGCGCCAGCAGCTGGGGGGATAGTGAAGCTTTCTTT
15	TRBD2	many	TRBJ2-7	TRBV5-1	CASSPGGGGPYEQYF	TGCGCCAGCAGCCCCGGCGGGGGGGGACCTTACGAGCAGTACTTC
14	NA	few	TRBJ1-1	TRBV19	CASSIGQSGTEAFF	TGTGCCAGTAGTATTGGACAGAGTGGGACTGAAGCTTTCTTT
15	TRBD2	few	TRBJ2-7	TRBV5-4	CASSPGTSLPSEQYF	TGTGCCAGCAGCCCAGGGACTAGCCTTCCGAGCGAGCAGTACTTC
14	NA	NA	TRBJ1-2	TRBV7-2	CASSPSWGIHGYTF	TGTGCCAGCAGCCCATCGTGGGGGATTCATGGCTACACCTTC
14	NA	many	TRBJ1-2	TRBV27	CASSLAGRGYGYTF	TGTGCCAGCAGTTTAGCAGGGAGGGGCTATGGCTACACCTTC
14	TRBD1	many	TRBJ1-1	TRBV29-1	CSVRSTGSDTEAFF	TGCAGCGTCCGATCGACAGGGTCTGATACTGAAGCTTTCTTT
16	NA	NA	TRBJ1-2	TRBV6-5	CASSRYPGGAGYGYTF	TGTGCCAGCAGTCGCTATCCCGGGGGCGCGGGCTATGGCTACACCTTC
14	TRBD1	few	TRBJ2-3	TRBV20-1	CSARVGQGASTQYF	TGCAGTGCTAGAGTCGGACAGGGGGCCTCTACGCAGTATTTT
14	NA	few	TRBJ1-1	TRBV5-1	CASTSNPRATEAFF	TGCGCCAGCACCTCCAACCCGAGGGCCACTGAAGCTTTCTTT
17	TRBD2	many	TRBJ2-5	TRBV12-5	CASGLVRLGLMSETQYF	TGTGCTAGTGGTTTGGTACGTTTGGGACTAATGTCGGAGACCCAGTACTTC
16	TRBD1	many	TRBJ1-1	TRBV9	CASSRTGGAKSTEAFF	TGTGCCAGCAGCAGAACAGGGGGCGCGAAGTCGACTGAAGCTTTCTTT
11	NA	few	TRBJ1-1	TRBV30	CAAVRGTEAFF	TGTGCCGCGGTCAGGGGCACTGAAGCTTTCTTT
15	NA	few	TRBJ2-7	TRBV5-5	CASSLTTGGTYEQYF	TGTGCCAGCAGCTTAACGACGGGGGGCACCTACGAGCAGTACTTC
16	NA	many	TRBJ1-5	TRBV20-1	CSARDAGGGGQQPQHF	TGCAGTGCTAGAGACGCCGGGGGAGGGGGTCAGCAGCCCCAGCATTTT
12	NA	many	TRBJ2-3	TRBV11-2	CASSVIPGTQYF	TGTGCCAGCAGCGTAATTCCCGGTACGCAGTATTTT
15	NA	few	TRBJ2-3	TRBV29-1	CSTYWTSTGADTQYF	TGCAGCACCTACTGGACCTCGACCGGGGCAGATACGCAGTATTTT